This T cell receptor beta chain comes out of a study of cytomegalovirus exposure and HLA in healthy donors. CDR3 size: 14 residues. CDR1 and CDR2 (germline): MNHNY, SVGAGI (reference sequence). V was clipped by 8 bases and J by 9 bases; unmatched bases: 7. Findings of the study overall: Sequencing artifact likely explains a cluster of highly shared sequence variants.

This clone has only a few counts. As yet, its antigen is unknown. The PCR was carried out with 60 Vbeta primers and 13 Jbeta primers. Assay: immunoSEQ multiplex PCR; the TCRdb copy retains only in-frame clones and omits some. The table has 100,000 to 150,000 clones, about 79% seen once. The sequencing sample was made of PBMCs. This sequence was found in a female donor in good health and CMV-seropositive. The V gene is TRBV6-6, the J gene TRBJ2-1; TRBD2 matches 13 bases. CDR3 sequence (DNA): TGTGCCAGCTCTTGGACTAGCGGGAGTGGTGAGCAGTTCTTC. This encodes CASSWTSGSGEQFF.